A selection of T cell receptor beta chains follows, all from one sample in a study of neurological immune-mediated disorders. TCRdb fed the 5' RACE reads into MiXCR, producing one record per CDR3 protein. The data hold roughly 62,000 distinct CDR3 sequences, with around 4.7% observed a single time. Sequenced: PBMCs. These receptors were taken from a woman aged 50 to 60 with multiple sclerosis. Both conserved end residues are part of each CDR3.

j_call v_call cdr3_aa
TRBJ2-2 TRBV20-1 CSARLAGGRIGELFF
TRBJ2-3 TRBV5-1 CASSLGVRRIIPDTQYF
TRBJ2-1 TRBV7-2 CASSLRTGYNEQFF
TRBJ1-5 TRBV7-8 CASSPGDRVHQPQNF
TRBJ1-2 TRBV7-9 CASSDDSQVANYGYTF
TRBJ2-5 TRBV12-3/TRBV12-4 CASSTSRGVRETQYF
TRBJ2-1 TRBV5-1 CASSFPGSNEQFF
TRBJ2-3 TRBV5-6 CASSLGREDTQYF
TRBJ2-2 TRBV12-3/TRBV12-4 CASSFGTSPNTGELFF
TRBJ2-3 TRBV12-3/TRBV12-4 CASAGQTTDTQYF
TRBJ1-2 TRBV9 CASTPVGTNYGYTF
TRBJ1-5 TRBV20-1 CSARDAYGNQPQHF
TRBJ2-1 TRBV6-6 CASRSGTGNYNEQFF
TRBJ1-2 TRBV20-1 CSASSSTNYGYTF
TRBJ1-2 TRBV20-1 CSAGQSDYGYTF
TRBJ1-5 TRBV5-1 CASSRDGEGPQHF
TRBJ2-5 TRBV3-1 CASSPPLFQETQYF
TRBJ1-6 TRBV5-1 CASSFERDGSPLHF
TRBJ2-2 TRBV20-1 CSARDISGESGELFF
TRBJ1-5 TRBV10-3 CAISEDRGDQPQHF
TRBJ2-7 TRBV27 CASSLREFGYEQYF
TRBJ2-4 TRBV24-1 CATSDPSGGTNIQYF
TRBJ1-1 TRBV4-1 CASSQDQGGPGTEAFF
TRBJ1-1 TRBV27 CASSFSGQGSRAFF
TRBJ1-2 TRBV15 CATSRGLEFNYGYTF
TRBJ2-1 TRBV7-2 CASSRTGTANEQFF
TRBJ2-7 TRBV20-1 CSASSKGSYEQYF